One sample yielded the 21 T cell receptor beta chains listed below, sequenced in a study of T cell repertoires in cytomegalovirus infection. TCRdb re-analysed the reads in MiXCR, keeping a single row per CDR3 protein. The sample contains hundreds of thousands of distinct CDR3 sequences, around a third of which appear only once. The antigens for these receptors are not known. This sample comprised cultured PBMCs, obtained from culture after CMV antigen stimulation. Receptors originate from a human donor in good health (CMV status not recorded). Some clones in this sample may be carry-over from other donors' samples.

This clonotype showed up just a few times. V and J are TRBV19 and TRBJ2-1; D not certain. V lost 4 bases, J lost 4 bases, and 11 bases lay in between. This CDR3 comprises 14 residues. The V gene's germline CDR1 is LNHDA and CDR2 SQIVND (reference sequence). The CDR3 spells CASSTSPEYNEQFF. CDR3 nucleotides: TGTGCCAGTAGTACCTCCCCAGAATACAATGAGCAGTTCTTC.

The chain is built from TRBV6-8 and TRBJ2-1; possibly TRBD2 for D (5 bases). The CDR3 spans 20 residues. Trimming shortened V by 2 bases and J by 1 base, and 24 bases separated the two germline ends. Germline loops: CDR1 MNHGY, CDR2 SAAAGT. In DNA form, the CDR3 reads TGTGCCAGCAGTTACCCGATGGACTCCCCCCCGAAGGTATCCTACAATGAGCAGTTCTTC. It specifies CASSYPMDSPPKVSYNEQFF.

The chain employs TRBV7-2 and TRBJ2-1; D possibly corresponds to TRBD2 (6 bases). The CDR3 loop spans 15 amino acids. The V gene lost 0 bases and the J gene lost 10 bases, with 16 bases spanning the gap. Per the germline V gene, CDR1 is SGHTA and CDR2 is FQGNSA. CDR3 bases: TGTGCCAGCAGCTTAGCGGGCGGGATGGGTGGGGAGCAGTTCTTC. Amino acid sequence: CASSLAGGMGGEQFF.

The J gene is TRBJ2-4, the V gene TRBV10-3, with TRBD2 matching over 10 bases. Trimming removed 0 bases from V and 1 base from J; junction bases left unmatched: 6. This CDR3 contains 18 residues. Germline CDR1 and CDR2: ENHRY and SYGVKD. The CDR3 sequence is CAISESGSGGSAKNIQYF. In DNA form, the CDR3 reads TGTGCCATCAGTGAGTCTGGTAGCGGGGGGAGCGCCAAAAACATTCAGTACTTC.

The chain has TRBV7-8 and TRBJ2-5; TRBD2 agrees at 7 bases. The CDR3 consists of 15 residues. V shed 5 bases, J shed 6 bases, and the junction held 12 bases outside the gene matches. Germline CDR1 and CDR2: SGHVS and FQNEAQ. For the CDR3, the DNA is TGTGCCAGCAGCCCCCCGGGGGGACCCAGGAAGACCCAGTACTTC. Translation gives CASSPPGGPRKTQYF.

This clonotype showed up just a few times. The V call is TRBV18, the J call TRBJ2-5, with TRBD2 identical over 12 bases. The germline gives CDR1 KGHSH, CDR2 LQKENI. Trimming took 2 bases from V and 3 from J; bases not matched to a gene: 7. This CDR3 comprises 17 residues. The CDR3 sequence: CASSPSRLAGGKETQYF. For the CDR3, the DNA is TGTGCCAGCTCACCATCGAGGCTAGCGGGAGGGAAAGAGACCCAGTACTTC.

The chain joins TRBV13 to TRBJ1-2, with D possibly matching TRBD1 (6 bases). The CDR3 extends over 14 amino acids. V dropped 7 bases and J dropped 7 bases, with 19 bases sitting between them. Germline V gene lookup returns CDR1 PRHDT and CDR2 FYEKMQ (reference sequence). The CDR3 here is CASTQSGTRFGYTF. DNA for the CDR3: TGTGCCAGCACCCAAAGTGGGACACGATTTGGCTACACCTTC.

The V call is TRBV19, the J call TRBJ2-2, with a possible D match to TRBD2 (7 bases). Looked up from germline, CDR1 is LNHDA and CDR2 is SQIVND (reference sequence). This CDR3 is 20 amino acids long. Between the trimmed V and J ends, which lost 6 bases and 1 base, there was a span of 27 bases. The CDR3 here is CASSTSPGGGGMENTGELFF. The CDR3 bases are TGTGCCAGTAGCACCTCACCGGGGGGAGGGGGAATGGAGAACACCGGGGAGCTGTTTTTT.

The CDR3 sequence: CASSPPGGGAFF. CDR3 DNA: TGTGCCAGCAGCCCCCCCGGGGGTGGGGCTTTCTTT. V is TRBV5-4 and J is TRBJ1-1; D is possibly TRBD1 (5 bases). CDR1 SGHNT and CDR2 YYREEE come from the germline V gene (reference sequence). The CDR3 has 12 amino acids. Trimming removed 4 bases at V and 11 bases at J, with 15 bases between.

This clonotype was seen more than once but under ten times. V usage is TRBV7-9 and J usage is TRBJ2-7; the match to TRBD1 covers 7 bases. CDR3 size: 17 residues. CDR1 and CDR2 from the germline V gene are SEHNR and FQNEAQ (reference sequence). The J segment lost 3 bases and the V segment lost 2 bases, leaving 13 bases of the junction unmatched. The CDR3 protein is CASSLLSFGTANYEQYF. The CDR3, as DNA: TGTGCCAGCAGCTTACTATCGTTTGGGACAGCAAACTACGAGCAGTACTTC.

The chain joins TRBV7-2 to TRBJ2-7; D gene ambiguous. CDR3 size: 13 residues. CDR1 is SGHTA, CDR2 FQGNSA, per germline. Trimming stripped 6 bases from V and 2 bases from J, with 11 bases between. The DNA for the CDR3 is TGTGCCAGCAGTTTGACTCCAGCCTACGAGCAGTACTTC. As protein: CASSLTPAYEQYF.

The rearrangement links TRBV20-1 to TRBJ1-5; D gene uncertain. V gave up 6 bases and J gave up 3 bases, with 12 bases separating them. This CDR3 has 13 amino acids. From germline, CDR1 is DFQATT and CDR2 SNEGSKA (reference sequence). This chain's CDR3 is CSAGPAPNQPQHF. The CDR3 DNA reads TGCAGTGCAGGGCCAGCGCCCAATCAGCCCCAGCATTTT.

The J gene is TRBJ2-2, the V gene TRBV19; D gene unclear. This CDR3 has 17 amino acids. Trimming removed 0 bases from V and 0 bases from J, with 11 bases in between. Germline V gene data show CDR1 as LNHDA and CDR2 as SQIVND (reference sequence). The CDR3 region is CASSIDSKASNTGELFF. Written as DNA, the CDR3 is TGTGCCAGTAGTATAGATTCGAAAGCATCGAACACCGGGGAGCTGTTTTTT.

This clonotype was counted only a few times. The chain employs TRBV12-3 or TRBV12-4 and TRBJ2-2; 8 bases match TRBD2. The trim removed 3 bases at V and 8 bases at J, leaving 8 bases unmatched. This CDR3 spans 15 amino acids. CDR3 sequence: CASSFRAGASGELFF. The CDR3 DNA reads TGTGCCAGCAGTTTTAGAGCGGGAGCCTCGGGGGAGCTGTTTTTT.

This clonotype came up a few times. The genes are TRBV7-7 and TRBJ2-3; no reliable D call. V was pared by 5 bases and J by 4 bases, with 10 bases between. The CDR3 runs to 13 residues. Per the germline V gene, CDR1 is SSHAT and CDR2 is FNYEAQ (reference sequence). The CDR3 bases are TGTGCCAGCAGCCGTAGTGGTGCAGATACGCAGTATTTT. Translating it yields CASSRSGADTQYF.

The chain uses TRBV19 and TRBJ2-4, with no clear D. V lost 4 bases and J 4 bases, leaving 11 bases between the germline ends. The CDR3 is 14 amino acids. CDR1 is LNHDA, CDR2 SQIVND, per germline (reference sequence). The CDR3 DNA follows: TGTGCCAGTAGTAAACCACATGAAAAAAACATTCAGTACTTC. It is translated as CASSKPHEKNIQYF. Full variable domain (remainder filled in from reference TRBV19 and TRBJ2-4): DGGITQSPKYLFRKEGQNVTLSCEQNLNHDAMYWYRQDPGQGLRLIYYSQIVNDFQKGDIAEGYSVSREKKESFPLTVTSAQKNPTAFYLCASSKPHEKNIQYFGAGTRLSVL.

V usage is TRBV11-3 and J usage is TRBJ1-1; weak D call: TRBD1 (5 bases). From germline, CDR1 is SGHNT and CDR2 YENEEA. The V end was cut by 6 bases, the J end by 0 bases, with 17 bases between. CDR3 length: 16 amino acids. The CDR3 region has the DNA TGTGCCAGCAGACAAGACAGCTGGAACATGAACACTGAAGCTTTCTTT. This sequence encodes CASRQDSWNMNTEAFF.

This clonotype was seen at least ten times. This chain links TRBV7-6 with TRBJ2-1; 10 bases fit TRBD2. CDR1 and CDR2 from the germline V gene are SGHVS and FNYEAQ. The CDR3 consists of 16 residues. J was trimmed by 2 bases and V by 1 base; bases with no gene match: 2. The CDR3 spells CASSLGLAGAYNEQFF. Written as DNA, the CDR3 is TGTGCCAGCAGCTTAGGGCTAGCGGGAGCCTACAATGAGCAGTTCTTC. The whole variable domain, remainder taken from reference TRBV7-6 and TRBJ2-1, is GAGVSQSPRYKVTKRGQDVALRCDPISGHVSLYWYRQALGQGPEFLTYFNYEAQQDKSGLPNDRFSAERPEGSISTLTIQRTEQRDSAMYRCASSLGLAGAYNEQFFGPGTRLTVL.

V is TRBV4-3 and J is TRBJ1-1; weak D call: TRBD1 (5 bases). This CDR3 has 18 amino acids. Trimming pared 0 bases from V and 2 bases from J, leaving 19 bases between. From germline, CDR1 is LGHNA and CDR2 YSLEER. CDR3 residues: CASSQDLIGVGGNTEAFF. For the CDR3, the DNA is TGCGCCAGCAGCCAAGATTTAATAGGGGTCGGCGGAAACACTGAAGCTTTCTTT.

V is TRBV20-1 and J is TRBJ1-6; D may be TRBD1 (5 bases). V lost 3 bases, J lost 11 bases, and 14 bases lay in between. The CDR3 runs to 13 residues. Germline CDR1 is DFQATT and CDR2 is SNEGSKA (reference sequence). The CDR3 sequence: CSARWGSGTPLHF. The CDR3 nucleotides are TGCAGTGCTAGGTGGGGATCAGGGACACCCCTCCACTTT.

This clonotype was seen repeatedly, ten times or more. This chain joins TRBV12-3 or TRBV12-4 and TRBJ2-3; no definite D call. The V end lost 2 bases, the J end lost 6 bases, and 12 bases lay between the germline ends. The CDR3 has 14 amino acids. CDR3 coding DNA: TGTGCCAGCAGTTTAACGCGGTCCGCGGATACGCAGTATTTT. Translated: CASSLTRSADTQYF.